This T cell receptor beta chain was sequenced during a study of T cells expressing NK-cell markers. Study summary: Just one sequenced donor of eight was HCMV-seronegative, while seven were seropositive. General observations from the study: The contribution of dominant NKG2C+ clonotypes to CD8+ T cells in more than five donors was about 1.0-7.0%.

Making the TCR beta cDNA relied on 5'RACE template switching with UMIs. TCRdb reanalyzed the 5' RACE reads, giving one entry per CDR3 protein sequence and no DNA. The listing contains about 550,000 distinct CDR3 sequences. The CDR3 consists of 16 residues. Germline values: CDR1 SGHNT, CDR2 YENEEA. Worth noting for this clonotype: Its antigen is undetermined.

Sequences were obtained from blood T cells: a sorted CD56 or NKG2C T cell subset, CD4+ or CD8+ T cells, or bulk PBMC T cells (not recorded which). The sequence was obtained from a man aged 18 to 29 in good health. J is TRBJ2-5 and V is TRBV11-3; the TCRdb call, TRBD2, lacks DNA for checking. CDR3 sequence: CASSPGLAGGKETQYF. The variable domain in full, completed from reference TRBV11-3 and TRBJ2-5, reads EAGVVQSPRYKIIEKKQPVAFWCNPISGHNTLYWYLQNLGQGPELLIRYENEEAVDDSQLPKDRFSAERLKGVDSTLKIQPAELGDSAVYLCASSPGLAGGKETQYFGPGTRLLVL.